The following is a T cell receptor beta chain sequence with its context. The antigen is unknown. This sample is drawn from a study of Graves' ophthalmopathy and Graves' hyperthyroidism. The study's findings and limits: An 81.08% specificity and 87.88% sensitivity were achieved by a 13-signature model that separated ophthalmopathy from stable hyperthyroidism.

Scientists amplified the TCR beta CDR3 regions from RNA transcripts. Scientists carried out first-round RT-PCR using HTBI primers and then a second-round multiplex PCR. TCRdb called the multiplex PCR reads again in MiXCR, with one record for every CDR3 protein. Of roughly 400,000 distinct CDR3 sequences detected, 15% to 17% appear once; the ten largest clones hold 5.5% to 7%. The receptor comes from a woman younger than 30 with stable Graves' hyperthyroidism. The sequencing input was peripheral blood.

In DNA form, the CDR3 reads TGTGCCAGCAGCAACCCCGGGACGTTCAACATTCAGTACTTC. Translating it yields CASSNPGTFNIQYF. This chain connects TRBV11-2 to TRBJ2-4; D is tentatively TRBD1 or TRBD2 (5 bases each). Germline-derived CDR1 and CDR2 are SGHAT and FQNNGV. There are 14 residues in the CDR3. Between the trimmed V and J ends, which lost 5 bases and 7 bases, there was a span of 15 bases.